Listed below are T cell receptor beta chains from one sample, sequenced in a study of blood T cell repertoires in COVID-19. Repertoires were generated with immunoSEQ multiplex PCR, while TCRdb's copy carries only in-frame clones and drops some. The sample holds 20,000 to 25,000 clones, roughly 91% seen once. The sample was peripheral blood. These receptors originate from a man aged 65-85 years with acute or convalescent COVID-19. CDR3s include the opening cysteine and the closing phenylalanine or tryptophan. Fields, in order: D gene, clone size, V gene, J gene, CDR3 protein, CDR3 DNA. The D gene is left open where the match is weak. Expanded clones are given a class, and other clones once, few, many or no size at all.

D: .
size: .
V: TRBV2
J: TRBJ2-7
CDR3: CASSDAARYEQYF
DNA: TGTGCCAGCAGTGATGCGGCTAGGTACGAGCAGTACTTC

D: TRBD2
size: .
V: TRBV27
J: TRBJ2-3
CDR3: CASSWGGLRTDTQYF
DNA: TGTGCCAGCAGTTGGGGGGGTCTGCGGACAGATACGCAGTATTTT

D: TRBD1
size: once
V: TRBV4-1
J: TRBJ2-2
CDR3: CASSQAPGQGTGELFF
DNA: TGCGCCAGCAGCCAGGCCCCGGGACAGGGTACCGGGGAGCTGTTTTTT

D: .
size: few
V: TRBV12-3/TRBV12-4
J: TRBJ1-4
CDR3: CASSRAGGEKLFF
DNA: TGTGCCAGCAGCCGGGCGGGTGGGGAAAAACTGTTTTTT

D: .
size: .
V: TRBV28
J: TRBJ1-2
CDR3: CASSSQGAGRRWKGGYTF
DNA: TGTGCCAGCAGTTCACAGGGAGCCGGTAGGCGGTGGAAGGGGGGCTACACCTTC

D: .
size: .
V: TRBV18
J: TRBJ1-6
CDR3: CASSPRRGDSPLHF
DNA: TGTGCCAGCTCCCCTAGGCGCGGTGATTCACCCCTCCACTTT

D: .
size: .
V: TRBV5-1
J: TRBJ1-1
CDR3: CATREGPANTEAFF
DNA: TGCGCCACCCGAGAGGGTCCCGCGAACACTGAAGCTTTCTTT

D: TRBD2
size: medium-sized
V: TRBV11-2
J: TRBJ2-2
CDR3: CASSFPPGGSRSAGELFF
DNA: TGTGCCAGCAGCTTTCCCCCGGGCGGGAGTAGGTCTGCCGGGGAGCTGTTTTTT

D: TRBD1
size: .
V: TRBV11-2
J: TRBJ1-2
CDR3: CASSGTGGYGYTF
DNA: TGTGCCAGCAGCGGGACAGGGGGCTATGGCTACACCTTC

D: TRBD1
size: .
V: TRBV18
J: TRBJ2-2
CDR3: CASSQTGANTGELFF
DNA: TGTGCCAGCTCACAGACAGGGGCAAACACCGGGGAGCTGTTTTTT

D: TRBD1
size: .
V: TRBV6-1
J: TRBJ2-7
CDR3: CASKGASYEQYF
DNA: TGTGCCAGCAAGGGGGCCTCCTACGAGCAGTACTTC

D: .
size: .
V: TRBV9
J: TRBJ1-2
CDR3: CASSVGFGQAKYGYTF
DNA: TGTGCCAGCAGCGTAGGGTTCGGCCAGGCCAAATATGGCTACACCTTC

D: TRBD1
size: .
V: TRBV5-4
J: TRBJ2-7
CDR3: CASSPLTGPHEQYF
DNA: TGTGCCAGCAGCCCGCTGACAGGGCCCCACGAGCAGTACTTC

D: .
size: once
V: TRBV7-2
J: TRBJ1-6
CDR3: CASSLEGTGIAPLHF
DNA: TGTGCCAGCAGCCTCGAGGGCACGGGAATAGCACCCCTCCACTTT

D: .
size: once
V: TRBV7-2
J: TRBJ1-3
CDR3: CASSLGGGSHSGNTIYF
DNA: TGTGCCAGCAGCTTAGGGGGGGGGTCCCACTCTGGAAACACCATATATTTT

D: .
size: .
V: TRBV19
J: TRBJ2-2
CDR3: CASRFSLNTGELFF
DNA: TGTGCCAGTAGGTTCTCTCTCAACACCGGGGAGCTGTTTTTT

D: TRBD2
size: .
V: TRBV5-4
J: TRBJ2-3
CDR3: CASSLEGLAGGGSDTQYF
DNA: TGTGCCAGCAGCTTGGAGGGACTAGCGGGAGGAGGTTCAGATACGCAGTATTTT

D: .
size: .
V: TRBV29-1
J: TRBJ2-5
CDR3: CSVEVQVETQYF
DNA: TGCAGCGTTGAGGTCCAGGTAGAGACCCAGTACTTC

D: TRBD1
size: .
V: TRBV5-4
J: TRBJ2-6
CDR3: CASSLGTDPGANVLTF
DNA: TGTGCCAGCAGCCTCGGGACAGATCCTGGGGCCAACGTCCTGACTTTC

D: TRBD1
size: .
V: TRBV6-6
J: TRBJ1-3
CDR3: CASSYPGQRNTIYF
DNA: TGTGCCAGCAGTTACCCGGGACAGCGGAACACCATATATTTT

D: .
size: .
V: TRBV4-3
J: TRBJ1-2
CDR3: CASSQDFSGTWGYTF
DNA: TGCGCCAGCAGCCAAGATTTTTCAGGGACTTGGGGCTACACCTTC

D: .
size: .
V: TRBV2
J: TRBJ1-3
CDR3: CASSERGRQSSGNTIYF
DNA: TGTGCCAGCAGTGAAAGGGGTCGGCAGAGCTCTGGAAACACCATATATTTT

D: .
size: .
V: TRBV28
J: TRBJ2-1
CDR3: CASSPTSLWLNNEQFF
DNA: TGTGCCAGCAGCCCCACCAGTCTTTGGCTCAACAATGAGCAGTTCTTC

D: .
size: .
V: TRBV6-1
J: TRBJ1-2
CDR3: CASSEMTGRGYTF
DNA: TGTGCCAGCAGTGAAATGACTGGTAGGGGCTACACCTTC

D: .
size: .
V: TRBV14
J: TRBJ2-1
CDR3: CASSLRWANNEQFF
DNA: TGTGCCAGCAGCCTCAGGTGGGCTAACAATGAGCAGTTCTTC

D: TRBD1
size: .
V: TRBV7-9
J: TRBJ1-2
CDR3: CASSLAGQSNYGYTF
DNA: TGTGCCAGCAGCTTAGCGGGACAGAGTAACTATGGCTACACCTTC

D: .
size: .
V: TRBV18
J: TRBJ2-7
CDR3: CASSPFLGGALVEQYF
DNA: TGTGCCAGCTCACCCTTTTTGGGCGGGGCACTAGTGGAGCAGTACTTC

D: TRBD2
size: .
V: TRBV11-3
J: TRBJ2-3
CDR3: CASSHASGRAFGTDTQYF
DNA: TGTGCCAGCAGCCACGCTAGCGGGAGGGCCTTCGGCACAGATACGCAGTATTTT

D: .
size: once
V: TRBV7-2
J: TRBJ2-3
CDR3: CASSLVPSGHTDTQYF
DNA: TGTGCCAGCAGCTTAGTTCCCAGCGGCCATACAGATACGCAGTATTTT

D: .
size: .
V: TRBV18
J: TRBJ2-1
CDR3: CASSPEEDNEQFF
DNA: TGTGCCAGCTCACCCGAAGAGGATAATGAGCAGTTCTTC

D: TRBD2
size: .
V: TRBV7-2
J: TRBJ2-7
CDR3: CASRPGLDGEQYF
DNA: TGTGCCAGCAGACCGGGACTAGATGGCGAGCAGTACTTC

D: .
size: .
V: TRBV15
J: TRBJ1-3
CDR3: CATSRDSVSGNTIYF
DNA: TGTGCCACCAGCAGAGATTCGGTCTCTGGAAACACCATATATTTT

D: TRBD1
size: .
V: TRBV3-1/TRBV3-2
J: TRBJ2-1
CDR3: CASSQTRTGGGEQFF
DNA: TGTGCCAGCAGCCAAACTCGGACAGGCGGCGGTGAGCAGTTCTTC

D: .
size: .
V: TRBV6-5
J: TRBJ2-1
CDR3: CASSFERSQFF
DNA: TGTGCCAGCAGTTTTGAGCGGTCGCAGTTCTTC

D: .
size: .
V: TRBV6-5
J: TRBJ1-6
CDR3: CASSSAAGSENSPLHF
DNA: TGTGCCAGCAGTTCGGCAGCAGGGTCAGAGAATTCACCCCTCCACTTT

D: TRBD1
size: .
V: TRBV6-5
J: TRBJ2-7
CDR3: CASSRDRDAYEQYF
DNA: TGTGCCAGCAGTAGGGACAGGGACGCCTACGAGCAGTACTTC

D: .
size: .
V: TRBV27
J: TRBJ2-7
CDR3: CASSGSSLHEQYF
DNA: TGTGCCAGCTCGGGGTCCAGTTTACACGAGCAGTACTTC

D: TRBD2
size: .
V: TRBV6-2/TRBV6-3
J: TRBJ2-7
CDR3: CASSYSPPAGSSYEQYF
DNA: TGTGCCAGCAGTTACTCGCCTCCAGCGGGAAGCTCCTACGAGCAGTACTTC

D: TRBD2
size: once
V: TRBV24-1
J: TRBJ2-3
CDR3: CATSDGGGNTDTQYF
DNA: TGTGCCACCAGTGACGGGGGGGGGAACACAGATACGCAGTATTTT

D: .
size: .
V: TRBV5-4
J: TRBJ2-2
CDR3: CASKGQSNTGELFF
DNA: TGTGCCAGCAAAGGACAGTCGAACACCGGGGAGCTGTTTTTT

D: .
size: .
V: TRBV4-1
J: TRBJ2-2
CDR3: CASSQDRVVGELFF
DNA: TGCGCCAGCAGCCAAGATCGGGTAGTAGGGGAGCTGTTTTTT

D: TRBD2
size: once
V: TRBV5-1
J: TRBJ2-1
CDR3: CASSITSGRNEQFF
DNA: TGCGCCAGCAGCATAACTAGCGGGAGAAATGAGCAGTTCTTC

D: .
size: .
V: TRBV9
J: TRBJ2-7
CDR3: CASSVDSDIVKQYF
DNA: TGTGCCAGCAGCGTAGATTCGGACATAGTCAAGCAGTACTTC

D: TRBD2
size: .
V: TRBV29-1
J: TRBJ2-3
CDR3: CSVLAGTPNLRTDTQYF
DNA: TGCAGCGTCCTAGCGGGGACCCCCAATCTGCGCACAGATACGCAGTATTTT

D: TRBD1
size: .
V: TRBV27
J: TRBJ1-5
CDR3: CASRGQGVIGQPQHF
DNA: TGTGCCAGCAGAGGACAGGGGGTTATAGGTCAGCCCCAGCATTTT